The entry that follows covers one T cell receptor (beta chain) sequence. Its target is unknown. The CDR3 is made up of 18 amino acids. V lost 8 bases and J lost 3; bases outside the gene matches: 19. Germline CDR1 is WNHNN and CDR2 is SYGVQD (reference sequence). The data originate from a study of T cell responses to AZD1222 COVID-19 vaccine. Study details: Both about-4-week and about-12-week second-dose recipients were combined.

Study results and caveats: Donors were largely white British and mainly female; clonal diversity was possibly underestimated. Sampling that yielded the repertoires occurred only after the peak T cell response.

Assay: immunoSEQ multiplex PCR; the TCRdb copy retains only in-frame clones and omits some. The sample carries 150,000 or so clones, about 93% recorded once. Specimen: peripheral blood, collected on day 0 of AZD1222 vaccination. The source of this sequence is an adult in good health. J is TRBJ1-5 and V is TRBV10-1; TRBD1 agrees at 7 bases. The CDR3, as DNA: TGCGCCAGCCCGGGGGAAACCGGGACAGAGTACACCAATCAGCCCCAGCATTTT. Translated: CASPGETGTEYTNQPQHF.